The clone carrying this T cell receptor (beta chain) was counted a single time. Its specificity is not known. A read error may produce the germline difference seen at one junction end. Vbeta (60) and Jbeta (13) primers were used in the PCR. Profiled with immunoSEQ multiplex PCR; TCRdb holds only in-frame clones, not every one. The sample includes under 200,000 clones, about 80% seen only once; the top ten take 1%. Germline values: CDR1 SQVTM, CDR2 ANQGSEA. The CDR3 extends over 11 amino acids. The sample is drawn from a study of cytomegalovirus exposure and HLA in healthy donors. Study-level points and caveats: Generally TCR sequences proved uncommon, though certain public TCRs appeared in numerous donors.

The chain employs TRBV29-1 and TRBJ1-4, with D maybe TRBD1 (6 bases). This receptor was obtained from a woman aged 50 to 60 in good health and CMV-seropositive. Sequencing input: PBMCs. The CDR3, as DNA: TGCAGCGTTGAAGATCGGTCCGGACAGATTTTT. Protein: CSVEDRSGQIF. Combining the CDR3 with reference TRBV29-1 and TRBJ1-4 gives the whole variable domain SAVISQKPSRDICQRGTSLTIQCQVDSQVTMMFWYRQQPGQSLTLIATANQGSEATYESGFVIDKFPISRPNLTFSTLTVSNMSPEDSSIYLCSVEDRSGQIFGSGTQLSVL.